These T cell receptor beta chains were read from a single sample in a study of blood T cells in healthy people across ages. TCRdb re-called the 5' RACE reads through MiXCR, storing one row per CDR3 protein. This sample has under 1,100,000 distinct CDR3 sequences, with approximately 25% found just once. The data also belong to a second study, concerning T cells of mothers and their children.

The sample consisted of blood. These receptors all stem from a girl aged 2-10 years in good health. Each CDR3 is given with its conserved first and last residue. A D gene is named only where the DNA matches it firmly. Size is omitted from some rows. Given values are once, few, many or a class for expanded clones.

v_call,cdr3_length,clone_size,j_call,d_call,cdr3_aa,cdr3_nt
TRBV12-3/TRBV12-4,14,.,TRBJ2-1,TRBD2,CATKLAGGNNEQFF,TGTGCCACCAAACTAGCGGGAGGGAACAATGAGCAGTTCTTC
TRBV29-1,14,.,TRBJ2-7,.,CSVPIGPDLMEQYF,TGCAGCGTCCCCATAGGTCCAGACTTGATGGAGCAGTACTTC
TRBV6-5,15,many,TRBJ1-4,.,CASSEGQATNEKLFF,TGTGCCAGCAGCGAGGGACAAGCAACTAATGAAAAACTGTTTTTT
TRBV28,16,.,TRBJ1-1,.,CASSLAGTIMNTEAFF,TGTGCCAGCAGTTTGGCCGGGACTATAATGAACACTGAAGCTTTCTTT
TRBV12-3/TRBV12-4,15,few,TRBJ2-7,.,CASSLAGTRRDEQYF,TGTGCCAGCAGTTTAGCCGGGACACGACGTGACGAGCAGTACTTC
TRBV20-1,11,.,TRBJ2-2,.,CSARRGGELFF,TGCAGTGCTAGACGCGGCGGGGAGCTGTTTTTT
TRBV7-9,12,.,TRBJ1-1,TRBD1,CASSLTGFEAFF,TGTGCCAGCAGCTTGACAGGGTTCGAAGCTTTCTTT
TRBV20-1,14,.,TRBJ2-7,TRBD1,CSAISRDSSYEQYF,TGCAGTGCTATTTCCCGGGACAGCTCCTACGAGCAGTACTTC
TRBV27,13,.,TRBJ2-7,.,CASSSPVGTEQYF,TGTGCCAGCAGTTCTCCCGTTGGGACCGAGCAGTACTTC
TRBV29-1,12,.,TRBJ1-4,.,CSVGSLNEKLFF,TGCAGCGTTGGAAGTCTTAATGAAAAACTGTTTTTT
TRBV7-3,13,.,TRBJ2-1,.,CASSLRTANEQFF,TGTGCCAGCAGCTTACGGACTGCCAATGAGCAGTTCTTC
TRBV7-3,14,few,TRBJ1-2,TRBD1,CASSPEGQTYGYTF,TGTGCCAGCAGCCCCGAGGGACAGACCTATGGCTACACCTTC
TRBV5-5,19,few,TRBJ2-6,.,CASSGPLGLMSSGANVLTF,TGTGCCAGCAGCGGACCACTCGGACTGATGAGCTCTGGGGCCAACGTCCTGACTTTC
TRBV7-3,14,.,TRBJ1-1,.,CASSLIGDFTEAFF,TGTGCCAGCAGCTTAATTGGGGACTTCACTGAAGCTTTCTTT
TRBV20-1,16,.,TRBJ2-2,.,CSARVSSLSNTGELFF,TGCAGTGCTAGAGTATCAAGTCTATCGAACACCGGGGAGCTGTTTTTT
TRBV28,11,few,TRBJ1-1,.,CASSSSPEAFF,TGTGCCAGCAGTTCGAGCCCTGAAGCTTTCTTT
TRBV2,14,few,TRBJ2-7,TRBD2,CASSKAPAGYEQYF,TGTGCCAGCTCCAAAGCCCCAGCGGGATACGAGCAGTACTTC
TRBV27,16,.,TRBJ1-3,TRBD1,CASSRGGQALGSTIYF,TGTGCCAGCAGCCGAGGAGGACAGGCGCTTGGAAGCACCATATATTTT
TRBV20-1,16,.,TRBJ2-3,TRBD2,CSATPKASGRGDTQYF,TGCAGTGCTACGCCTAAGGCCAGCGGGAGGGGAGATACGCAGTATTTT
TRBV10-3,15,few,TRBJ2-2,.,CAIRRDTENTGELFF,TGTGCCATCAGAAGAGACACCGAGAACACCGGGGAGCTGTTTTTT
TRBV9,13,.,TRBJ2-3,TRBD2,CASQAGVADTQYF,TGTGCCAGCCAAGCGGGAGTGGCAGATACGCAGTATTTT
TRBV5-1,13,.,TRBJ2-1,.,CASSASSFNEQFF,TGCGCCAGCAGCGCCTCATCCTTCAATGAGCAGTTCTTC
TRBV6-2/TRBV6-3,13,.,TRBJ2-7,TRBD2,CASQTSGGYEQYF,TGTGCCAGCCAGACTAGCGGAGGCTACGAGCAGTACTTC
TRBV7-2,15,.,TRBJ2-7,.,CASSLQSGLQYEQYF,TGTGCCAGCAGCTTACAATCAGGACTACAATACGAGCAGTACTTC
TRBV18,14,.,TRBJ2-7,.,CASSPDSRVDEQYF,TGTGCCAGCTCACCGGACAGCCGGGTCGACGAGCAGTACTTC
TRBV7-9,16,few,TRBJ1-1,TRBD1,CASSWTGGYGNTEAFF,TGTGCCAGCAGCTGGACAGGGGGCTACGGGAACACTGAAGCTTTCTTT
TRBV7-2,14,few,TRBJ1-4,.,CASSRGSTNEKLFF,TGTGCCAGCAGCAGGGGTTCAACTAATGAAAAACTGTTTTTT
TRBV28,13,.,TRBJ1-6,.,CASSSGQFSPLHF,TGTGCCAGCAGCTCCGGACAATTTTCACCCCTCCACTTT
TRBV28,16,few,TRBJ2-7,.,CASSFPPRSLTYEQYF,TGTGCCAGCAGTTTCCCGCCGAGATCGCTGACCTACGAGCAGTACTTC
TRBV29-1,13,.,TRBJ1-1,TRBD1,CSGGQGDYTEAFF,TGCAGCGGCGGACAGGGTGATTACACTGAAGCTTTCTTT
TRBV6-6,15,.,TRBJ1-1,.,CASSYRSGRSLEAFF,TGTGCCAGCAGTTACCGGTCAGGGAGGTCCCTTGAAGCTTTCTTT
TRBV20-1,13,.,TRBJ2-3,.,CSARAVGGDTQYF,TGCAGTGCTAGAGCCGTTGGGGGGGATACGCAGTATTTT
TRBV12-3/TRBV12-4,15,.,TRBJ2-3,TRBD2,CASRLTSGSTDTQYF,TGTGCCAGCAGGTTAACTAGCGGGAGCACAGATACGCAGTATTTT
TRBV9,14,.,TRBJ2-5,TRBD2,CASSPGLPIGTQYF,TGTGCCAGCAGTCCGGGACTACCTATCGGGACCCAGTACTTC
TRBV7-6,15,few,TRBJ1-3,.,CASSFQMGPGNTIYF,TGTGCCAGCAGCTTCCAAATGGGCCCTGGAAACACCATATATTTT
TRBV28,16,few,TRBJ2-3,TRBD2,CASSSIAGGHQNTQYF,TGTGCCAGCAGTTCGATAGCGGGGGGTCACCAAAATACGCAGTATTTT
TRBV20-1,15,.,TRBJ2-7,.,CSASPSISISYEQYF,TGCAGTGCTAGCCCCTCAATAAGCATCTCCTACGAGCAGTACTTC